This T cell receptor beta chain was recovered during a study of blood T cells in healthy people across ages. General study findings and limits: A roughly linear fall in TCR beta diversity per million T cells was seen with increasing age. Since the PBMCs were unsorted, naive and antigen-experienced cells could not be conclusively compared. Naive CD4+ cells and diversity were both higher in long-lived donors than in aged donors.

Together with a sample-barcoded 5' primer, a J-beta primer mix was included in a second PCR lasting 7 to 11 cycles. TCRdb re-analysed the 5' RACE reads in MiXCR, keeping a single row per CDR3 protein. This sample carries approximately 1.5 million distinct CDR3 sequences, 30% to 35% of them seen once, and the ten largest clones take around 10%. Concerning this clonotype itself: Its antigen is not known.

This clonotype was sampled from a woman aged 25 to 45 in good health. The sequencing sample was made of blood.

The CDR3 coding sequence is TGTGCCAGCAGCCTAGACAGGTATCAGCCCCAGCATTTT. It codes for CASSLDRYQPQHF. The chain joins TRBV4-2 to TRBJ1-5; D possibly corresponds to TRBD1 (6 bases). This CDR3 has 13 residues. The germline V gene encodes CDR1 LGHNA and CDR2 YNFKEQ. Trimming left V 4 bases short and J 5 bases short, with 9 bases between.